This TCR beta chain derives from a study of T cells after yellow fever vaccination. Study-wide results and caveats: It was a small share of clonotypes that appeared in both CD4 and CD8 compartments.

TCRdb re-derived calls from the 5' RACE reads in MiXCR, one entry per CDR3 protein. This sample has 300,000 to 350,000 distinct CDR3 sequences, with around 4.5% found just once. Germline loops: CDR1 LNHNV, CDR2 YYDKDF (reference sequence). Trimming stripped 2 bases from V and 8 bases from J, with 16 bases between. CDR3 length: 15 amino acids. This clonotype appeared many times. The target antigen is unknown. The clonotype originates from a man in his late teens or twenties who received the YFV17D yellow fever vaccine. This sequence joins TRBV15 and TRBJ2-1; a possible D gene is TRBD1 (6 bases). Material: PBMCs, obtained 15 days after the yellow fever booster vaccination. The CDR3 sequence: CATSRLTTGIDEQFF. The CDR3 DNA follows: TGTGCCACCAGCAGATTAACAACAGGGATCGATGAGCAGTTCTTC. The full variable domain, its missing parts supplied by reference TRBV15 and TRBJ2-1, is DAMVIQNPRYQVTQFGKPVTLSCSQTLNHNVMYWYQQKSSQAPKLLFHYYDKDFNNEADTPDNFQSRRPNTSFCFLDIRSPGLGDTAMYLCATSRLTTGIDEQFFGPGTRLTVL.